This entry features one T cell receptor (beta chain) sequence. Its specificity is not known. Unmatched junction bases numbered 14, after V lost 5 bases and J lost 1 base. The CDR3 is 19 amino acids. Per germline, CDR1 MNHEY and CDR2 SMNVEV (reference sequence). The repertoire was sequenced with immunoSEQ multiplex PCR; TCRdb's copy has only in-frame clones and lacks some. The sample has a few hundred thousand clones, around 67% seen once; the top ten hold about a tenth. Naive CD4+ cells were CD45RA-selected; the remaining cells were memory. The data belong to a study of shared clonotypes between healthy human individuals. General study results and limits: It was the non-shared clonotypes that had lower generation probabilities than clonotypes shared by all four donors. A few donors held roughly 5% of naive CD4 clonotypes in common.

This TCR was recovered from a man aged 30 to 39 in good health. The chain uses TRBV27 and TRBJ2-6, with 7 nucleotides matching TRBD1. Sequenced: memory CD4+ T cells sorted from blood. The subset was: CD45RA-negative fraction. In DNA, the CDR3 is TGTGCCAGCAGTGCATATAGACAGGGTTTAAGTTCTGGGGCCAACGTCCTGACTTTC. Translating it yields CASSAYRQGLSSGANVLTF.